The clone carrying this T cell receptor beta chain rates as medium-sized. The data originate from a study of immune characterization of retroperitoneal liposarcoma. V was pared by 1 base and J by 3 bases, with 10 bases between. Germline CDR1 SGHTA, CDR2 FQGNSA. CDR3 length: 15 residues. In TCRdb, the PCR reads were re-called with MiXCR into one record per CDR3 protein. The sample lists about 9,500 distinct CDR3 sequences, about a quarter occurring once. Material: tumor tissue. The receptor was isolated from a male donor with retroperitoneal liposarcoma. The gene calls are TRBV7-2 and TRBJ2-1; D is possibly TRBD2 (6 bases). The CDR3 reads CASSLDNGGYNEQFF. The CDR3 DNA follows: TGTGCCAGCAGCTTAGACAACGGGGGCTACAATGAGCAGTTCTTC.